This T cell receptor (beta chain) was observed in a study of CD8 T cells in ankylosing spondylitis. Study observations and caveats: Seemingly distinctive of ankylosing spondylitis blood was a TCR beta motif formed by eight highly homologous variants. The authors reported significant enrichment of disease-linked clones in matched ankylosing spondylitis synovial fluid.

Germline V lookup: CDR1 KGHSH, CDR2 LQKENI. The CDR3 loop spans 15 amino acids. V was pared by 2 bases and J by 7 bases, with 17 bases between. This clonotype has a handful of counts. Its antigen is undetermined. Libraries of TCR beta came from quantitative 5'-RACE with molecular barcodes. In TCRdb, the 5' RACE reads were re-called with MiXCR into one record per CDR3 protein. The data contain about 840,000 distinct CDR3 sequences, over 9.5% of them singletons. The sequenced material came from blood, either unsorted or a sorted T cell fraction (not recorded which). The chain carries TRBV18 and TRBJ1-2, with D unresolved. The receptor was derived from a male donor with ankylosing spondylitis. The DNA of the CDR3 is TGTGCCAGCTCACCAGGGTCGGACCTCGTTTTTGGCTACACCTTC. Translated, it gives CASSPGSDLVFGYTF.